These 25 T cell receptor beta chains came from one sample sequenced in a study of CD8+ T cells in alopecia areata. The sequencing template was cDNA reverse transcribed from extracted RNA. Clones were read by immunoSEQ multiplex PCR, and TCRdb kept only the in-frame ones, dropping some. Of 100,000 to 150,000 clones in the sample, around 49% are singletons; the top ten hold 18%. Material: CD8+ T cells sorted from blood, obtained at week 0. The receptors here all came from a human donor with alopecia areata.

This chain joins TRBV6-5 and TRBJ1-2; D gene ambiguous. Trimming left V 2 bases short and J 13 bases short, with 17 bases between. CDR1 and CDR2 from the germline V gene are MNHEY and SVGAGI. The CDR3 sequence is 13 residues long. The CDR3 sequence: CASSYPGLHGLTF. Written as DNA, the CDR3 is TGTGCCAGCAGTTACCCGGGCCTCCATGGACTCACCTTC.

V gene TRBV13 combines with J gene TRBJ2-1; D is unresolved. The CDR3 is 13 amino acids. Germline V gene lookup returns CDR1 PRHDT and CDR2 FYEKMQ (reference sequence). V lost 6 bases and J lost 7, with 13 bases in between. CDR3 sequence reads: CASSPTFGNEQFF. CDR3 coding DNA: TGTGCCAGCAGTCCTACTTTCGGGAATGAGCAGTTCTTC.

This clone was counted a few times. This chain uses TRBV5-6 with TRBJ2-1; D gene unclear. The CDR3 length is 14 residues. Deletions cut 4 bases from V and 7 bases from J, with 15 bases between. Looked up from germline, CDR1 is SGHDT and CDR2 is YYEEEE. The CDR3 here is CASSTLDPLNEQFF. The CDR3 DNA reads TGTGCCAGCAGCACGCTAGACCCACTTAATGAGCAGTTCTTC.

The DNA of the CDR3 is TGTGCCAGCAGCCACTTAGCGGGGGGCCCAGAGACCCAGTACTTC. Translated: CASSHLAGGPETQYF. This chain links TRBV5-4 with TRBJ2-5; TRBD2 aligns across 10 bases. CDR3 size: 15 residues. The germline CDR1 and CDR2 sequences are SGHNT and YYREEE (reference sequence). The ends lost 4 bases at V and 4 bases at J; junction bases unmatched: 7.

The count of this clone is one. This chain connects TRBV29-1 to TRBJ2-7, with 9 bases matching TRBD1. Germline V gives CDR1 SQVTM, CDR2 ANQGSEA. Unmatched junction bases numbered 8, after V lost 7 bases and J lost 4 bases. The CDR3 is made up of 13 amino acids. The CDR3 region has the DNA TGCAGCGGCACAGGGGGCGCGGGTTACGAGCAGTACTTC. It translates to CSGTGGAGYEQYF.

The rearrangement joins TRBV7-8 to TRBJ2-7; a possible D gene is TRBD1 (6 bases). Germline loops: CDR1 SGHVS, CDR2 FQNEAQ. Trimming left V 4 bases short and J 2 bases short, with 15 bases between. The CDR3 is made up of 15 amino acids. CDR3 sequence (DNA): TGTGCCAGCAGCTCAACGTGGGACACACCCTACGAGCAGTACTTC. Translated: CASSSTWDTPYEQYF.

V is TRBV13 and J is TRBJ2-7, with 9 bases identical to TRBD1. Germline V CDR1 and CDR2: PRHDT, FYEKMQ (reference sequence). There are 15 residues in the CDR3. J gave up 1 base and V 3 bases, and 4 bases lay outside the gene matches. DNA for the CDR3: TGTGCCAGCAGCTTGGGGACAGGGCGGTCCTACGAGCAGTACTTC. It is translated as CASSLGTGRSYEQYF. Supplemented by reference TRBV13 and TRBJ2-7, the full variable domain reads AAGVIQSPRHLIKEKRETATLKCYPIPRHDTVYWYQQGPGQDPQFLISFYEKMQSDKGSIPDRFSAQQFSDYHSELNMSSLELGDSALYFCASSLGTGRSYEQYFGPGTRLTVT.

The chain is built from TRBV29-1 and TRBJ1-1, with 8 bases identical to TRBD1. The CDR3 covers 15 residues. CDR1 SQVTM and CDR2 ANQGSEA come from the germline V gene. With 5 bases clipped from V and 0 bases from J, the junction kept 8 bases outside the gene matches. The CDR3 region has the DNA TGCAGCGTTACCGGGACAGGTGCACTGAACACTGAAGCTTTCTTT. It specifies CSVTGTGALNTEAFF.

The sample holds many counts of this clone. This rearrangement joins TRBV7-9 to TRBJ1-2; 7 bases are a match to TRBD1. In germline, CDR1 is SEHNR, CDR2 FQNEAQ (reference sequence). This CDR3 contains 12 residues. V was pared by 6 bases and J by 8 bases, with 6 bases of the junction left unmatched. Written as DNA, the CDR3 is TGTGCCAGCAGTGATGACAGGGAGGGCTACACCTTC. It translates to CASSDDREGYTF.

This clone was counted between two and nine times. This chain uses TRBV19 with TRBJ2-2; D tentatively reads TRBD1 or TRBD2 (5 bases each). Deletions cut 10 bases from V and 2 bases from J, with 11 bases between. CDR1 and CDR2 from the germline V gene are LNHDA and SQIVND (reference sequence). The length of the CDR3 is 13 residues. CDR3 region: CATRDGNTGELFF. CDR3 in DNA: TGTGCCACCCGGGACGGAAACACCGGGGAGCTGTTTTTT. Supplemented by reference TRBV19 and TRBJ2-2, the full variable domain reads DGGITQSPKYLFRKEGQNVTLSCEQNLNHDAMYWYRQDPGQGLRLIYYSQIVNDFQKGDIAEGYSVSREKKESFPLTVTSAQKNPTAFYLCATRDGNTGELFFGEGSRLTVL.

CDR3 sequence (DNA): TGCGCCAGCAGCCAAACCCCAGCTTCGAACACTGAAGCTTTCTTT. Translation: CASSQTPASNTEAFF. The chain links TRBV4-1 to TRBJ1-1; D unclear. Germline lookup yields CDR1 MGHRA and CDR2 YSYEKL. The CDR3 totals 15 residues. Trimming took 2 bases from V and 1 from J, leaving 11 bases between them.

The chain carries TRBV27 and TRBJ2-1; D is possibly TRBD1 (5 bases). This CDR3 has 11 residues. Deletions cut 6 bases from V and 8 bases from J, with 8 bases between. CDR1 and CDR2 (germline): MNHEY, SMNVEV (reference sequence). The CDR3 protein is CASSLGDEQFF. CDR3 nucleotides: TGTGCCAGCAGCCTAGGGGATGAGCAGTTCTTC.

This clone has a handful of counts. The rearrangement joins TRBV10-2 to TRBJ1-1; a weak D match, TRBD1 (6 bases). V was cut by 6 bases and J by 4 bases, with 12 bases left in between. The CDR3 loop spans 13 amino acids. Germline V gene lookup returns CDR1 WSHSY and CDR2 SAAADI. The CDR3 here is CASSDGGGTEAFF. The CDR3 nucleotides read TGCGCCAGCAGCGACGGAGGGGGCACTGAAGCTTTCTTT.

There are a few counts of this clone. The chain uses TRBV9 and TRBJ2-1; D not certain. Trimming left V 0 bases short and J 4 bases short, with 17 bases between. Germline V gene data show CDR1 as SGDLS and CDR2 as YYNGEE. The CDR3 extends over 17 amino acids. This chain's CDR3 is CASSVGVEVGQYNEQFF. CDR3 DNA: TGTGCCAGCAGCGTAGGAGTTGAGGTGGGTCAATACAATGAGCAGTTCTTC.

The chain couples TRBV30 to TRBJ2-5; D perhaps matches TRBD2 (5 bases). Germline lookup yields CDR1 GTSNPN and CDR2 SVGIG (reference sequence). Trimming shortened V by 1 base and J by 5 bases, and 20 bases separated the two germline ends. This CDR3 is built from 16 residues. The CDR3 DNA reads TGTGCCTGGAGTGCAGTTTGGGGAGCGAAAGGGGAGACCCAGTACTTC. Translated, it gives CAWSAVWGAKGETQYF.

This chain links TRBV29-1 with TRBJ2-1; D possibly corresponds to TRBD2 (6 bases). The V end was cut by 4 bases, the J end by 8 bases, with 21 bases between. The CDR3 contains 15 residues. The germline gives CDR1 SQVTM, CDR2 ANQGSEA. Here the CDR3 reads CSVVNPLDWGDEQFF. As DNA, the CDR3 is TGCAGCGTTGTCAATCCTCTTGACTGGGGGGATGAGCAGTTCTTC.

V usage is TRBV27 and J usage is TRBJ1-2; the D gene is possibly TRBD1 (6 bases). The germline V and J ends were trimmed by 5 bases and 4 bases, with 17 bases remaining between them. The CDR3 is made up of 15 amino acids. Per the germline V gene, CDR1 is MNHEY and CDR2 is SMNVEV (reference sequence). CDR3 region: CASSTHSQGFYGYTF. CDR3 DNA: TGTGCCAGCAGTACTCATTCACAGGGCTTCTATGGCTACACCTTC.

This clone was seen only a few times. The same CDR3 also results from other DNA sequences found in this sample. V and J are TRBV9 and TRBJ1-1; D gene uncertain. Trimming stripped 0 bases from V and 5 bases from J, with 8 bases between. The V gene's germline CDR1 is SGDLS and CDR2 YYNGEE. This CDR3 contains 13 residues. The CDR3 here is CASSVDSRTEAFF. In DNA, the CDR3 is TGTGCCAGCAGCGTAGATTCTCGGACTGAAGCTTTCTTT.

This clone showed up just a few times. CDR3 sequence reads: CASSLGLGIEAFF. The CDR3 nucleotides are TGTGCCAGCAGCTTAGGGCTAGGAATTGAAGCTTTCTTT. This rearrangement joins TRBV11-2 to TRBJ1-1; D is undetermined. The CDR3 contains 13 residues. V lost 1 base and J lost 7, with 10 bases in between. Germline CDR1 is SGHAT and CDR2 is FQNNGV.

The chain combines TRBV19 with TRBJ2-6, with D possibly matching TRBD1 (5 bases). Trimming stripped 7 bases from V and 0 bases from J, with 10 bases between. The CDR3 totals 15 residues. The germline CDR1 and CDR2 sequences are LNHDA and SQIVND (reference sequence). The CDR3 spells CASTLGDSGANVLTF. The CDR3 DNA follows: TGTGCCAGTACTTTAGGGGACTCTGGGGCCAACGTCCTGACTTTC.

The chain couples TRBV27 to TRBJ2-7, with D possibly being TRBD2 (6 bases). The CDR3 has 14 amino acids. V was pared by 2 bases and J by 3 bases, with 11 bases between. Germline CDR1 reads MNHEY; CDR2 reads SMNVEV (reference sequence). CDR3 protein: CASSLQGGFYEQYF. The DNA of the CDR3 is TGTGCCAGCAGTTTACAGGGAGGTTTCTACGAGCAGTACTTC.

This clone was seen just once. The genes are TRBV30 and TRBJ1-5; TRBD1 might be the D (5 bases). Between the trimmed V and J ends, which lost 0 bases and 4 bases, there was a span of 7 bases. Germline-derived CDR1 and CDR2 are GTSNPN and SVGIG (reference sequence). The CDR3 has 13 amino acids. CDR3: CAWSVSGNQPQHF. CDR3 nucleotide sequence: TGTGCCTGGAGTGTATCAGGGAATCAGCCCCAGCATTTT.

This clone has more than one count but fewer than ten. The chain has TRBV29-1 and TRBJ2-3; perhaps TRBD2 as D (5 bases). Trimming removed 6 bases from V and 6 bases from J, with 7 bases in between. This CDR3 is built from 10 residues. Germline CDR1 and CDR2: SQVTM and ANQGSEA. CDR3 amino acids: CSVPGDTQYF. Here the CDR3 DNA reads TGCAGCGTACCGGGGGATACGCAGTATTTT.

The rearrangement links TRBV18 to TRBJ2-7; tentatively, D is TRBD1 (6 bases). In germline, CDR1 is KGHSH, CDR2 LQKENI. The CDR3 covers 13 residues. V lost 4 bases, J lost 3 bases, and 10 bases lay in between. The DNA for the CDR3 is TGTGCCAGCTCACTACCGGACAGCTACGAGCAGTACTTC. This encodes CASSLPDSYEQYF.

V and J are TRBV29-1 and TRBJ1-2; D is ambiguous. Trimming removed 3 bases from V and 3 bases from J, with 11 bases in between. This CDR3 region has 13 residues. CDR1 and CDR2 from the germline V gene are SQVTM and ANQGSEA. Written as DNA, the CDR3 is TGCAGCGTTGACACCCCGACTGACTATGGCTACACCTTC. Translation gives CSVDTPTDYGYTF.